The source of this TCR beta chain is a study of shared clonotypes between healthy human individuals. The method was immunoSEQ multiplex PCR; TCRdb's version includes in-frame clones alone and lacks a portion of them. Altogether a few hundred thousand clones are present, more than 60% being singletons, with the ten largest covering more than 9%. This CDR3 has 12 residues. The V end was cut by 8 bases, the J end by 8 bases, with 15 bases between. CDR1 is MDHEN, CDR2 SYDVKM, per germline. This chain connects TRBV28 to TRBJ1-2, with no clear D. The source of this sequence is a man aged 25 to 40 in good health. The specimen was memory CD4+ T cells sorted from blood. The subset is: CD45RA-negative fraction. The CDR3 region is CASQPASGGYTF. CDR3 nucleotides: TGTGCCAGCCAACCGGCTTCGGGAGGCTACACCTTC.